Presented here are 12 T cell receptor beta chains from one specimen sequenced in a study of CD8 T cells in Susac syndrome. Random hexamers were used to reverse transcribe roughly 0.45 to 1 ug of RNA. TCRdb recomputed calls from the immunoSEQ multiplex PCR reads with MiXCR, one row per CDR3 protein. Of about 240,000 distinct CDR3 sequences listed, almost 97% were seen once; the top ten hold less than 0.11%. Sequencing was carried out using CD4+ T cells from PBMCs. The receptor set was obtained from a human donor with Susac syndrome.

In its sample, this clonotype was seen once. The genes are TRBV9 and TRBJ2-6; D remains ambiguous. In germline, CDR1 is SGDLS, CDR2 YYNGEE. The CDR3 totals 14 residues. Trimming took 4 bases from V and 2 from J, leaving 7 bases between them. The CDR3 spells CASSPQTGANVLTF. The CDR3 DNA follows: TGTGCCAGCAGCCCACAGACTGGGGCCAACGTCCTGACTTTC.

This chain connects TRBV9 to TRBJ2-7; D not certain. CDR1 SGDLS and CDR2 YYNGEE come from the germline V gene. The CDR3 has 14 residues. V lost 0 bases and J 3 bases, leaving 10 bases between the germline ends. Written as DNA, the CDR3 is TGTGCCAGCAGCGTAGAGGCTCCCAGCTACGAGCAGTACTTC. Protein: CASSVEAPSYEQYF.

V usage is TRBV5-4 and J usage is TRBJ1-1; 10 nucleotides line up with TRBD1. Trimming removed 2 bases from V and 4 bases from J; junction bases left unmatched: 5. CDR3 size: 15 residues. Per the germline V gene, CDR1 is SGHNT and CDR2 is YYREEE (reference sequence). CDR3 region: CASSFGQGVSTEAFF. CDR3 coding DNA: TGTGCCAGCAGCTTTGGACAGGGGGTAAGCACTGAAGCTTTCTTT.

The chain couples TRBV4-1 to TRBJ2-1; 7 nucleotides agree with TRBD1. This CDR3 is 15 amino acids long. Germline V gene sequence: CDR1 MGHRA, CDR2 YSYEKL. V lost 1 base and J lost 4; bases outside the gene matches: 4. CDR3 coding DNA: TGCGCCAGCAGCCAAGTAGTACAGGGGTACAATGAGCAGTTCTTC. Residues: CASSQVVQGYNEQFF.

The chain carries TRBV28 and TRBJ1-2; D possibly corresponds to TRBD1 (6 bases). CDR3 length equals 11 residues. The germline CDR1 and CDR2 sequences are MDHEN and SYDVKM. The V end was cut by 8 bases, the J end by 8 bases, with 12 bases between. CDR3 sequence: CASSGVGGYTF. CDR3 DNA sequence: TGTGCCAGCTCAGGGGTGGGAGGCTACACCTTC.

The V and J genes are TRBV12-3 or TRBV12-4 and TRBJ1-2; 12 positions match TRBD1. The CDR3 runs to 15 residues. Trimming removed 0 bases from V and 13 bases from J; junction bases left unmatched: 9. The CDR3: CASSLAGTGGTRRTF. CDR3 nucleotide sequence: TGTGCCAGCAGTTTAGCCGGGACAGGGGGCACCAGGCGCACCTTC.

The genes are TRBV28 and TRBJ1-1; weak D call: TRBD1 (6 bases). Germline assignment: CDR1 MDHEN and CDR2 SYDVKM. Trimming took 6 bases from V and 4 from J, leaving 18 bases between them. The CDR3 consists of 15 residues. The CDR3 region has the DNA TGTGCCAGCAGCCGATCGTCAGGGGTCCCCACTGAAGCTTTCTTT. Translated, it gives CASSRSSGVPTEAFF.

The genes are TRBV20-1 and TRBJ2-7; D unclear. Germline-derived CDR1 and CDR2 are DFQATT and SNEGSKA (reference sequence). Trimming took 0 bases from V and 3 from J, leaving 12 bases between them. This CDR3 comprises 14 residues. CDR3 sequence reads: CSARDRKGSYEQYF. CDR3 DNA sequence: TGCAGTGCTAGAGATAGGAAGGGAAGCTACGAGCAGTACTTC.

The chain is built from TRBV10-3 and TRBJ2-5; D perhaps matches TRBD1 (6 bases). CDR1 is ENHRY and CDR2 is SYGVKD in the germline V gene. The germline V and J ends were trimmed by 10 bases and 1 base, with 10 bases remaining between them. The CDR3 is 12 residues long. The CDR3 nucleotides are TGTGCCACCGGACAGTCCCAAGAGACCCAGTACTTC. Encoded protein: CATGQSQETQYF.

The chain joins TRBV7-3 to TRBJ2-1; D is undetermined. This CDR3 is built from 16 residues. Germline V lookup: CDR1 SGHTA, CDR2 FQGTGA. The germline V and J ends were trimmed by 5 bases and 0 bases, with 14 bases remaining between them. The CDR3 loop reads CASSAITASSYNEQFF. CDR3 coding DNA: TGTGCCAGCAGCGCTATAACGGCGAGCTCCTACAATGAGCAGTTCTTC.

The chain is built from TRBV7-2 and TRBJ1-2; possibly TRBD1 for D (5 bases). The CDR3 sequence is 14 residues long. Trimming shortened V by 1 base and J by 3 bases, and 9 bases separated the two germline ends. CDR1 SGHTA and CDR2 FQGNSA come from the germline V gene. CDR3 bases: TGTGCCAGCAGCTTAGGGGCCAGGGACTATGGCTACACCTTC. Encoded protein: CASSLGARDYGYTF.

V is TRBV20-1 and J is TRBJ1-2, with D uncertain. Germline V gene sequence: CDR1 DFQATT, CDR2 SNEGSKA (reference sequence). The length of the CDR3 is 13 residues. V was cut by 3 bases and J by 4 bases, with 12 bases left in between. DNA of the CDR3: TGCAGTGCTAGTCCCTGGACGGCCTATGGCTACACCTTC. Translated: CSASPWTAYGYTF.